Below, 8 T cell receptor beta chains from the same sample are listed, as sequenced in a study of cytomegalovirus exposure and HLA in healthy donors (dated by TCRdb to 2015 to 2018). Receptor libraries were prepared by the immunoSEQ multiplex PCR assay. For the multiplex PCR, a mixture combining 60 forward primers for TCR Vbeta segments and 13 reverse primers for TCR Jbeta segments was used. This is the immuneACCESS table as TCRdb keeps it, with only in-frame sequences that have V and J called. A part of the clones is gone; compared with another copy, unresolved V genes explain less than half, and the rest is unexplained. The sample table records 200,000 or so clones; 82% of these occur just once. The top ten hold around 6% of the sample. What was sequenced was PBMCs. These TCRs come from a woman aged 45-60 years in good health and CMV-seropositive.

The chain links TRBV19 to TRBJ1-1; TRBD1 agrees at 10 bases. CDR3 size: 15 residues. Trimming at V came to 5 bases and at J to 5 bases, leaving 8 bases not matched to a gene. The germline gives CDR1 LNHDA, CDR2 SQIVND (reference sequence). The CDR3 DNA follows: TGTGCCAGTAGTCTACGGGACAGGGGTAATACTGAAGCTTTCTTT. This gives the protein CASSLRDRGNTEAFF.

In this sample, this clone turned up a few times. The rearrangement links TRBV6-1 to TRBJ2-7; weak D call: TRBD1 (5 bases). V lost 2 bases and J 2 bases, leaving 13 bases between the germline ends. The length of the CDR3 is 15 residues. Germline V CDR1 and CDR2: MNHNS, SASEGT. CDR3 in amino acids: CASSEWGASPYEQYF. In DNA, the CDR3 is TGTGCCAGCAGTGAATGGGGCGCCTCCCCCTACGAGCAGTACTTC.

The chain couples TRBV18 to TRBJ2-3, with TRBD2 matching 15 bases. Germline trimming cut 3 bases from V and 1 base from J; bases unmatched to any gene: 11. The CDR3 covers 20 residues. From germline, CDR1 is KGHSH and CDR2 LQKENI. CDR3 protein: CASSPDGTSGRRRGTDTQYF. CDR3 DNA sequence: TGTGCCAGCTCACCGGACGGGACTAGCGGGAGGCGCAGGGGCACAGATACGCAGTATTTT. Together with reference TRBV18 and TRBJ2-3, the CDR3 gives the full variable domain: NAGVMQNPRHLVRRRGQEARLRCSPMKGHSHVYWYRQLPEEGLKFMVYLQKENIIDESGMPKERFSAEFPKEGPSILRIQQVVRGDSAAYFCASSPDGTSGRRRGTDTQYFGPGTRLTVL.

Written as DNA, the CDR3 is TGCGCCAGCAGCCTGGGGAGGATTGGCGGGGAGCTGTTTTTT. It codes for CASSLGRIGGELFF. The chain employs TRBV5-1 and TRBJ2-2; weak D call: TRBD2 (6 bases). The CDR3 runs to 14 residues. V was clipped by 4 bases and J by 7 bases, with 14 bases between them. Germline assignment: CDR1 SGHRS and CDR2 YFSETQ. The full variable domain, completed using reference TRBV5-1 and TRBJ2-2, is KAGVTQTPRYLIKTRGQQVTLSCSPISGHRSVSWYQQTPGQGLQFLFEYFSETQRNKGNFPGRFSGRQFSNSRSEMNVSTLELGDSALYLCASSLGRIGGELFFGEGSRLTVL.

The rearrangement joins TRBV19 to TRBJ1-1, with D perhaps TRBD1 (5 bases). V lost 7 bases and J 4 bases, leaving 13 bases between the germline ends. Germline V gene data show CDR1 as LNHDA and CDR2 as SQIVND (reference sequence). There are 13 residues in the CDR3. CDR3: CASIGFRGTEAFF. The CDR3 bases are TGTGCCAGTATAGGATTTAGGGGCACTGAAGCTTTCTTT.

The rearrangement links TRBV25-1 to TRBJ2-2; possibly TRBD1 for D (6 bases). V gave up 5 bases and J gave up 2 bases, with 12 bases separating them. Germline lookup yields CDR1 MGHDK and CDR2 SYGVNS. This CDR3 region has 15 residues. The CDR3 region is CASSTRTENTGELFF. CDR3 DNA sequence: TGTGCCAGCAGTACTCGGACAGAAAACACCGGGGAGCTGTTTTTT.

The gene calls are TRBV6-1 and TRBJ1-6; 8 bases fit TRBD1. Germline V gives CDR1 MNHNS, CDR2 SASEGT. With V trimmed by 4 bases and J by 7 bases, 0 bases remained unmatched. The CDR3 is 13 amino acids. The CDR3 DNA reads as TGTGCCAGCAGTGGGGACAGGAATTCACCCCTCCACTTT. Protein: CASSGDRNSPLHF.

J is TRBJ2-5 and V is TRBV11-2, with 12 bases identical to TRBD2. The germline V gene has CDR1 SGHAT and CDR2 FQNNGV. The V gene end was trimmed by 2 bases and the J gene end by 5 bases; junction bases not matched to a gene: 12. The CDR3 covers 18 residues. The CDR3, as DNA: TGTGCCAGCAGCTTATATCTCCTAGCGGGGGGGCCGGTGGAGACCCAGTACTTC. The encoded protein is CASSLYLLAGGPVETQYF. Drawing the rest from reference TRBV11-2 and TRBJ2-5, the complete variable domain is EAGVAQSPRYKIIEKRQSVAFWCNPISGHATLYWYQQILGQGPKLLIQFQNNGVVDDSQLPKDRFSAERLKGVDSTLKIQPAKLEDSAVYLCASSLYLLAGGPVETQYFGPGTRLLVL.